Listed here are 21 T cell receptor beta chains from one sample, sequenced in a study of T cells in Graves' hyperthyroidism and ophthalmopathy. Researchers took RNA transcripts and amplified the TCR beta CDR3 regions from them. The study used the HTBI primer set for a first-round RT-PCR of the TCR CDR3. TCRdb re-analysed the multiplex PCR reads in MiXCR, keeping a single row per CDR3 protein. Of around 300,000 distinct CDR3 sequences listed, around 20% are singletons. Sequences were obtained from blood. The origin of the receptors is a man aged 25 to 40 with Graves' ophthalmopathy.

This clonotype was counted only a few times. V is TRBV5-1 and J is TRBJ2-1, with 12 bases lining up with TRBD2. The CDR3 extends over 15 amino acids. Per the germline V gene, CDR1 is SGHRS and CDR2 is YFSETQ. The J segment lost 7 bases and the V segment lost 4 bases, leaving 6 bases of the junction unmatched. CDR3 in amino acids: CASSRTSGTGNEQFF. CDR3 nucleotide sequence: TGCGCCAGCAGCCGGACTAGCGGGACGGGGAATGAGCAGTTCTTC. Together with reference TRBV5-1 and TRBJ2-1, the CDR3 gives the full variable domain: KAGVTQTPRYLIKTRGQQVTLSCSPISGHRSVSWYQQTPGQGLQFLFEYFSETQRNKGNFPGRFSGRQFSNSRSEMNVSTLELGDSALYLCASSRTSGTGNEQFFGPGTRLTVL.

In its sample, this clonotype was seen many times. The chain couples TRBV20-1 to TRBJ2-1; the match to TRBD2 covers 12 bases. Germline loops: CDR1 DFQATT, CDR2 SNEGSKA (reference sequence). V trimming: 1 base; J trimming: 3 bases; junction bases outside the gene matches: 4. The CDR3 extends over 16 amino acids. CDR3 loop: CSARGASGRGYNEQFF. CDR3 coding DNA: TGCAGTGCTAGAGGAGCTAGCGGGAGGGGCTACAATGAGCAGTTCTTC.

CDR3 coding DNA: TGTGCCAGCAGCGCGCTAGCGGGGAGCACAGATACGCAGTATTTT. As protein: CASSALAGSTDTQYF. J is TRBJ2-3 and V is TRBV13; 9 bases line up with TRBD2. CDR1 is PRHDT and CDR2 is FYEKMQ in the germline V gene (reference sequence). The trim removed 5 bases at V and 0 bases at J, leaving 3 bases unmatched. The CDR3 consists of 15 residues.

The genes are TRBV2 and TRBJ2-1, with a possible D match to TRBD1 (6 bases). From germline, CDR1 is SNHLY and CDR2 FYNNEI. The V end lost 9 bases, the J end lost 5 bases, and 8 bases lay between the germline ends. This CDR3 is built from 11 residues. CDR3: CARGGDNEQFF. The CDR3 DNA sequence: TGTGCCAGAGGGGGTGACAATGAGCAGTTCTTC.

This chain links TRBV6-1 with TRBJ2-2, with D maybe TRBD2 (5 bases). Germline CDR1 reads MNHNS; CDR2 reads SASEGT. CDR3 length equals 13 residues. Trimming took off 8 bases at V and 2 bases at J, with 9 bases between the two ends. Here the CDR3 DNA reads TGTGCCAGCTGCGGACTCAACACCGGGGAGCTGTTTTTT. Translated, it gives CASCGLNTGELFF.

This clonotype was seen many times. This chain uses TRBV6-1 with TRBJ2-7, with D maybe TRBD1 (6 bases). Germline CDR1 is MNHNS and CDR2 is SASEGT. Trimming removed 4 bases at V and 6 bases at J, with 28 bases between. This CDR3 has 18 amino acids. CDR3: CASSARVRDTRPSSEQYF. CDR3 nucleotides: TGTGCCAGCAGTGCGCGGGTGAGGGACACCCGTCCATCATCCGAGCAGTACTTC.

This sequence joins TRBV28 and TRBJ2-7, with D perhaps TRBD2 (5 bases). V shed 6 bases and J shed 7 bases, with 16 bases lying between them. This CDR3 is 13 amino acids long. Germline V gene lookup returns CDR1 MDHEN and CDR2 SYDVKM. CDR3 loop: CASRWTVTGEQYF. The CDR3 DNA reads TGTGCCAGCAGGTGGACTGTTACCGGGGAGCAGTACTTC.

The CDR3 loop is CASSFSWSNTGELFF. The CDR3, as DNA: TGTGCCAGCAGTTTTTCCTGGTCGAACACCGGGGAGCTGTTTTTT. This chain connects TRBV28 to TRBJ2-2; no reliable D call. The germline V gene encodes CDR1 MDHEN and CDR2 SYDVKM. The CDR3 has 15 residues. V was pared by 3 bases and J by 0 bases, with 8 bases between.

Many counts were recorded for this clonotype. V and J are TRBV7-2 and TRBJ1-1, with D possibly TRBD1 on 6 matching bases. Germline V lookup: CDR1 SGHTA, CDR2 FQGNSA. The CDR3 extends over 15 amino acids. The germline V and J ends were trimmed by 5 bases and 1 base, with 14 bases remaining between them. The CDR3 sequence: CASSPRGQRNTEAFF. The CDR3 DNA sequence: TGTGCCAGCAGCCCCCGGGGGCAGAGGAACACTGAAGCTTTCTTT.

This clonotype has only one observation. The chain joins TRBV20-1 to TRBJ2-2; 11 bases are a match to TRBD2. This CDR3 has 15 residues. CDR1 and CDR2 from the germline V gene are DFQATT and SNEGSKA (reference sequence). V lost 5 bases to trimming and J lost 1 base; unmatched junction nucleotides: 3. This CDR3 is CSASGTSGNTGELFF. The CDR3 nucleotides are TGCAGTGCTTCCGGGACTAGCGGGAACACCGGGGAGCTGTTTTTT.

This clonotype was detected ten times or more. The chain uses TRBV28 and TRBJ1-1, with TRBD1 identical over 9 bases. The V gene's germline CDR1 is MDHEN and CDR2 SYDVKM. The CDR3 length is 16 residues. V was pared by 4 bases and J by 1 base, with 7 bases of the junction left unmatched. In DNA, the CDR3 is TGTGCCAGCAGTTCCGCCCCGGGACAGGGGAACACTGAAGCTTTCTTT. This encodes CASSSAPGQGNTEAFF. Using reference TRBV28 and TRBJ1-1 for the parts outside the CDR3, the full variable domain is DVKVTQSSRYLVKRTGEKVFLECVQDMDHENMFWYRQDPGLGLRLIYFSYDVKMKEKGDIPEGYSVSREKKERFSLILESASTNQTSMYLCASSSAPGQGNTEAFFGQGTRLTVV.

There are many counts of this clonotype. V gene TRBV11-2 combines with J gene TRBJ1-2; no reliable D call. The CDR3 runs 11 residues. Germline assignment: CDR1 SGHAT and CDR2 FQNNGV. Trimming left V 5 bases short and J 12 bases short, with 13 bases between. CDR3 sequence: CASSLTHGNTF. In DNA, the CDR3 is TGTGCCAGCAGCCTGACCCACGGGAACACCTTC.

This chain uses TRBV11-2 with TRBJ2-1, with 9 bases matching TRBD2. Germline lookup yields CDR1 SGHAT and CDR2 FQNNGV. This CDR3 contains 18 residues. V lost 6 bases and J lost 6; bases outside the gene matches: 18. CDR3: CASSELRGLAVYGNEQFF. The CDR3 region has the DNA TGTGCCAGCAGTGAATTGCGGGGACTAGCCGTCTACGGCAATGAGCAGTTCTTC.

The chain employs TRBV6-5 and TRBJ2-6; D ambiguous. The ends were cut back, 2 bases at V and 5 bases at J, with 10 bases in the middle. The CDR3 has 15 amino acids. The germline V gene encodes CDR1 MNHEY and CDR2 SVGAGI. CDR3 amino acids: CASSYKPLWANVLTF. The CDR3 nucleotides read TGTGCCAGCAGTTACAAACCCCTCTGGGCCAACGTCCTGACTTTC.

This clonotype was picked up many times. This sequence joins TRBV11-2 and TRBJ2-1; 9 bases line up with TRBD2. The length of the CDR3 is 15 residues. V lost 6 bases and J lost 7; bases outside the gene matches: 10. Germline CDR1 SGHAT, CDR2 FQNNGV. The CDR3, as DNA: TGTGCCAGCAGGTTTTTAGCGGGAGATAGGAATGAGCAGTTCTTC. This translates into CASRFLAGDRNEQFF.

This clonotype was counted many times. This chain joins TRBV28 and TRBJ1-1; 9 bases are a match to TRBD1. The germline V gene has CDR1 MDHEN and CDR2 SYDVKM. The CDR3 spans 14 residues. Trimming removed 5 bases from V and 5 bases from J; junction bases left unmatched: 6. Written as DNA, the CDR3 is TGTGCCAGCAGTCAAGGACAGGGGAGTACTGAAGCTTTCTTT. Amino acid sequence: CASSQGQGSTEAFF.

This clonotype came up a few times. Here the CDR3 reads CASSLGLRGYEQYF. In DNA, the CDR3 is TGTGCCAGCAGTTTAGGTCTCAGGGGTTACGAGCAGTACTTC. V and J are TRBV28 and TRBJ2-7, with D perhaps matching TRBD1 (6 bases). The ends were cut back, 2 bases at V and 4 bases at J, with 12 bases in the middle. Germline V gene sequence: CDR1 MDHEN, CDR2 SYDVKM. CDR3 length equals 14 residues.

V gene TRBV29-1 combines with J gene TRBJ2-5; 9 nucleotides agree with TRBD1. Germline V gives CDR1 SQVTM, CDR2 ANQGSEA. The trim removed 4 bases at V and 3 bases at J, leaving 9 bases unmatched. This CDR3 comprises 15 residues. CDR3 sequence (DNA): TGCAGCGTTGGACTCACCGGACAGGGGAAAGAGACCCAGTACTTC. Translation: CSVGLTGQGKETQYF.

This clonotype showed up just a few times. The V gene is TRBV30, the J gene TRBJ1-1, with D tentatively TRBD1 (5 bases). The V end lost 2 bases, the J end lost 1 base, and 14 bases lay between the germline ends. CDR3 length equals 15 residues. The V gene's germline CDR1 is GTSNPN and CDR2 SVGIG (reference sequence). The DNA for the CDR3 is TGTGCCTGGAGTCCCACGGCCGGGGGGAACACTGAAGCTTTCTTT. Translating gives CAWSPTAGGNTEAFF.

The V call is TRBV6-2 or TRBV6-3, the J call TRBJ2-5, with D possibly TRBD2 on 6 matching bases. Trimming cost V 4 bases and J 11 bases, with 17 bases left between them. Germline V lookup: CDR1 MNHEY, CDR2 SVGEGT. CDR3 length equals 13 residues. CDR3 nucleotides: TGTGCCAGCAGTTCAGGACTGGCCGGGGGACAGTACTTC. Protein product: CASSSGLAGGQYF.

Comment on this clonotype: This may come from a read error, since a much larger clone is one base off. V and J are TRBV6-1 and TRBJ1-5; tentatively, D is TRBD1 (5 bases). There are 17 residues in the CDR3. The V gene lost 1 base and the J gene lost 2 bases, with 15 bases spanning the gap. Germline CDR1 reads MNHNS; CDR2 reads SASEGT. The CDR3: CASSEGWGIYRNQPQHF. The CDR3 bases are TGTGCCAGCAGTGAAGGATGGGGCATCTACCGCAATCAGCCCCAGCATTTT.